Reported below is one TCR beta chain. This sample was taken from a study of blood T cell repertoires in COVID-19. About the study: In each case, the material was cDNA or gDNA derived from T cells, B-cell-depleted T cells, or PBMCs.

How the authors handled the data: Amplification from reference gene primers served as the basis for estimated nucleated cell counts. Libraries were prepared by immunoSEQ multiplex PCR; TCRdb keeps only in-frame clonotypes and omits some of them. V and J calls and clone size come straight from that table; D and trimming were deduced from the DNA. Of 76,000 or so clones listed, under 95% are singletons. The CDR3 runs to 14 residues. Germline lookup yields CDR1 LNHDA and CDR2 SQIVND (reference sequence). With 4 bases removed from V and 1 base from J, the gap between germline ends came to 9 bases. The sequenced sample consisted of peripheral blood. The chain is built from TRBV19 and TRBJ2-3, with D possibly TRBD2 on 5 matching bases. The source of this sequence is a human donor in a cohort sampled during active COVID-19. In DNA form, the CDR3 reads TGTGCCAGTAGTAAAGGCGGGCGCACAGATACGCAGTATTTT. Its protein is CASSKGGRTDTQYF.